These T cell receptor beta chains were read from a single sample in a study of blood T cell repertoires in COVID-19. The table came from immunoSEQ multiplex PCR; TCRdb's copy has only in-frame clones and leaves some out. The sample contains 140,000 or so clones, 70% to 90% of which appear only once. The sample comprised peripheral blood. Receptor source: a man between 50 and 59 years old with acute or convalescent COVID-19. CDR3s include the opening cysteine and the closing phenylalanine or tryptophan. A D gene is named only where the DNA matches it firmly. Rows may omit the clone size; those that give it use once, few, many or a size class.

>15|.|.|TRBV19
CASSMSVTSNQPQHF
>14|TRBD2|.|TRBV11-2
CASSLAGGFWEQYF
>15|TRBD1|few|TRBV18
CASSPGQGAYYEQYF
>11|.|.|TRBV14
CASSQAYEQFF
>14|TRBD2|.|TRBV20-1
CSASRSSGRYEQYF
>17|TRBD1|.|TRBV28
CASSPSTGGDGGDTQYF
>16|TRBD2|.|TRBV5-4
CASSLVASSGMNEQFF
>12|.|once|TRBV12-3/TRBV12-4
CASSTYRETQYF
>13|.|.|TRBV6-5
CASSYGQQETQYF
>13|TRBD1|.|TRBV12-3/TRBV12-4
CASSSQGAWGYTF
>15|.|.|TRBV7-3
CASSLFSGANTEAFF
>12|.|.|TRBV2
CASRALRGPQHF
>15|.|.|TRBV5-1
CASSLLGASTDTQYF
>14|TRBD1|.|TRBV28
CASSRDSLNSPLHF
>14|.|few|TRBV2
CASSWGRGGSPLHF
>13|.|.|TRBV7-3
CASSLTRQNIQYF
>15|.|.|TRBV19
CASKPSLAANEKLFF
>14|TRBD1|.|TRBV30
CAWSPGQGNQPQHF
>13|.|.|TRBV7-9
CASSAEGNTEAFF
>14|TRBD1|.|TRBV19
CASSMGRGLSPLHF
>15|.|.|TRBV6-1
CASSDLETGVYEQYF
>14|.|.|TRBV6-5
CASTVGQWGEKLFF
>14|.|.|TRBV19
CASSIGGWTKPQHF
>16|TRBD2|.|TRBV30
CAWSWREGRIWNEQFF
>13|.|once|TRBV6-6
CASHQSSNEKLFF
>15|TRBD2|.|TRBV2
CASGLAGGLPYEQYF
>15|TRBD2|.|TRBV7-9
CASRSGLAGVETQYF
>14|TRBD1|.|TRBV5-6
CASSSGTASYEQYF
>14|.|.|TRBV27
CASSLFTGDYEQYF
>12|TRBD1|.|TRBV12-3/TRBV12-4
CASSLTGDEQFF
>16|.|.|TRBV23-1
CASSQSVRRYNQPQHF
>13|.|once|TRBV6-5
CASSDTRGRELFF